This T cell receptor beta chain appears in the sequencing data of a study of T cell repertoires in cytomegalovirus infection. On the study more broadly: CMV epitopes that were recently identified and HLA-C-restricted were used alongside well-studied HLA-B-restricted ones. Public TCR beta signatures marked donors with CMV infection and the matching HLA.

Each CDR3 protein is one row after TCRdb ran MiXCR on the reads. The table has approximately 120,000 distinct CDR3 sequences, more than 30% seen once. Study-wide findings and caveats: People with CMV and the relevant HLA were identified by cumulative public TCR beta family frequency. Ex vivo, HLA-C-restricted CMV-specific TCR beta clonotypes prevailed over the rest of the response.

This clonotype has just a few counts. Its antigen is undetermined. Germline CDR1 and CDR2: SGHVS and FNYEAQ. The CDR3 is made up of 18 amino acids. V was pared by 5 bases and J by 6 bases, with 13 bases of the junction left unmatched. This sequence was found in a human donor in good health (CMV status not recorded). Some clones in this sample may be carry-over from other donors' samples. Sequenced material: CD8+ T cells from cultured PBMCs, taken from culture after CMV antigen stimulation. The chain employs TRBV7-6 and TRBJ2-1; 13 nucleotides match TRBD2. For the CDR3, the DNA is TGTGCCAGCAGCCCGACTAGCGGGGGGCCGACGATTGGCAATGAGCAGTTCTTC. This encodes CASSPTSGGPTIGNEQFF.